Below are 9 T cell receptor beta chains sequenced from a single sample in a study of T cells after yellow fever vaccination. MiXCR, applied by TCRdb to the 5' RACE reads, yields one record per CDR3 protein. Counted here are hundreds of thousands of distinct CDR3 sequences, 12% occurring once; the ten biggest clones make up 15%. The sequencing used PBMCs, collected on the day of the yellow fever booster vaccination. Receptors were obtained from a man between 25 and 39 years old who received the YFV17D yellow fever vaccine.

This clonotype turned up a few times. The rearrangement joins TRBV18 to TRBJ2-1, with TRBD2 matching 10 bases. The germline gives CDR1 KGHSH, CDR2 LQKENI. J was trimmed by 10 bases and V by 3 bases; bases with no gene match: 9. The CDR3 extends over 15 amino acids. CDR3 DNA: TGTGCCAGCTCACCCGGACTAGCGGCGATGTGGGAGCAGTTCTTC. This codes for CASSPGLAAMWEQFF.

This clonotype was detected a few times. The chain couples TRBV7-9 to TRBJ2-5; D remains unclear. Trimming left V 5 bases short and J 2 bases short, with 18 bases between. Germline-derived CDR1 and CDR2 are SEHNR and FQNEAQ (reference sequence). CDR3 length: 16 amino acids. DNA for the CDR3: TGTGCCAGCAGCGAGACCCTAGGGAAACTTCAAGAGACCCAGTACTTC. It translates to CASSETLGKLQETQYF.

This clonotype was detected ten times or more. V gene TRBV7-9 combines with J gene TRBJ2-5; D may match TRBD1 or TRBD2 (6 bases each). Trimming left V 5 bases short and J 4 bases short, with 14 bases between. Per the germline V gene, CDR1 is SEHNR and CDR2 is FQNEAQ (reference sequence). This CDR3 region has 14 residues. The CDR3 spells CASSAGGGRETQYF. The DNA of the CDR3 is TGTGCCAGCAGCGCTGGAGGGGGGCGAGAGACCCAGTACTTC.

The chain employs TRBV5-1 and TRBJ2-2; 11 bases agree with TRBD2. Trimming removed 4 bases from V and 2 bases from J; junction bases left unmatched: 10. Germline CDR1 SGHRS, CDR2 YFSETQ. This CDR3 spans 18 amino acids. The CDR3 here is CASSMFFGTSGNTGELFF. For the CDR3, the DNA is TGCGCCAGCAGCATGTTTTTCGGGACTAGCGGAAACACCGGGGAGCTGTTTTTT. Together with reference TRBV5-1 and TRBJ2-2, the CDR3 gives the full variable domain: KAGVTQTPRYLIKTRGQQVTLSCSPISGHRSVSWYQQTPGQGLQFLFEYFSETQRNKGNFPGRFSGRQFSNSRSEMNVSTLELGDSALYLCASSMFFGTSGNTGELFFGEGSRLTVL.

This clonotype was counted a few times. J is TRBJ1-6 and V is TRBV4-3; D not resolved. V was shortened by 0 bases and J by 18 bases, with 15 bases between the two germline ends. The CDR3 is made up of 13 amino acids. Germline CDR1 LGHNA, CDR2 YSLEER. The CDR3 DNA is TGCGCCAGCAGCCAAGATCGGTCCGCAAGCTGCCACTTT. Protein sequence: CASSQDRSASCHF.

This clonotype was counted ten times or more. The J gene is TRBJ2-2, the V gene TRBV12-3 or TRBV12-4; no reliable D call. V was clipped by 6 bases and J by 3 bases, with 5 bases between them. The CDR3 covers 12 residues. The CDR3 sequence: CASSPHTGELFF. In DNA, the CDR3 is TGTGCCAGCAGCCCCCACACCGGGGAGCTGTTTTTT.

This chain connects TRBV29-1 to TRBJ2-1; TRBD2 aligns across 14 bases. Germline-derived CDR1 and CDR2 are SQVTM and ANQGSEA. CDR3 length: 15 residues. V lost 7 bases to trimming and J lost 7 bases; unmatched junction nucleotides: 9. DNA of the CDR3: TGCAGCGCCCCGGGACTAGCGGGAGAGACAAATGAGCAGTTCTTC. Protein: CSAPGLAGETNEQFF.

This chain's CDR3 is CAWSSVGAIHTGELFF. DNA for the CDR3: TGTGCCTGGAGCTCCGTTGGGGCAATCCACACCGGGGAGCTGTTTTTT. The J gene is TRBJ2-2, the V gene TRBV30; D possibly corresponds to TRBD1 (5 bases). The CDR3 length is 16 residues. Trimming pared 3 bases from V and 3 bases from J, leaving 17 bases between. Germline V gives CDR1 GTSNPN, CDR2 SVGIG (reference sequence).

In this sample, this clonotype turned up a few times. The chain joins TRBV20-1 to TRBJ2-3; a weak D match, TRBD1 (6 bases). This CDR3 has 16 residues. Trimming left V 7 bases short and J 2 bases short, with 22 bases between. In germline, CDR1 is DFQATT, CDR2 SNEGSKA (reference sequence). In DNA form, the CDR3 reads TGCAGTGTCATCAACGACCGGGACACCTACACAGATACGCAGTATTTT. Translation: CSVINDRDTYTDTQYF.